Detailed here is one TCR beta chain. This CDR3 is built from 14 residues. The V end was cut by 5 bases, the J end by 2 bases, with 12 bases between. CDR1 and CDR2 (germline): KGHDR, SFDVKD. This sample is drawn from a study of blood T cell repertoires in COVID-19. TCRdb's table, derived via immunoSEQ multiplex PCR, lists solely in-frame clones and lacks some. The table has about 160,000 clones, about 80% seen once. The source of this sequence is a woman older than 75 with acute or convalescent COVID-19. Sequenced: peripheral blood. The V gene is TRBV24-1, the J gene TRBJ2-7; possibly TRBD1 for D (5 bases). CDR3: CATSGGQPPYEQYF. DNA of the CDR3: TGTGCCACCAGTGGAGGACAACCTCCCTACGAGCAGTACTTC.